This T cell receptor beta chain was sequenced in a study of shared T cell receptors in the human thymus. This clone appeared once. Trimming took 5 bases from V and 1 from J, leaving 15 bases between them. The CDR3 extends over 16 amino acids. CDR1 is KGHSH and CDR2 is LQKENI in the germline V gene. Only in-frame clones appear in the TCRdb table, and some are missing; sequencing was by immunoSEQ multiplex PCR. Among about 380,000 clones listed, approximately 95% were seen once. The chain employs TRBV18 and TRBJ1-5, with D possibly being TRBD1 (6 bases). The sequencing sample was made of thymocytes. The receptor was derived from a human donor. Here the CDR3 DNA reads TGTGCCAGCTCAAGACACAGGGCCCCAAGCAATCAGCCCCAGCATTTT. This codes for CASSRHRAPSNQPQHF.